This TCR beta chain was identified during a study of vaccination effects on CD4 cells after COVID-19. The repertoire was sequenced with immunoSEQ multiplex PCR; TCRdb's copy has only in-frame clones and lacks some. Here the sample spans more than 30,000 clones, around 76% being singletons. In regard to this clone: Its antigen is not known.

Study outcomes and limitations: Convalescent patients were scarce in the study, and it lacked early post-infection timepoints. Clones that were induced by infection or by vaccine showed marked contraction late after vaccination.

Germline CDR1 is MNHEY and CDR2 is SVGAGI. The ends were cut back, 0 bases at V and 6 bases at J, with 11 bases in the middle. The CDR3 is made up of 14 amino acids. When around 9 days of culture had elapsed, CD4+ T cells were isolated. Cultures received IL-2 medium that replaced half the medium on days 3 and 7. Sequenced here: CD4+ T cells from PBMCs cultured without peptide, sampled before COVID-19 vaccination. The rearrangement joins TRBV6-5 to TRBJ1-2; unclear D gene. This TCR derives from a human donor who received a COVID-19 vaccine. This CDR3 is CASSYSTRKDGYTF. The CDR3 coding sequence is TGTGCCAGCAGTTACTCGACACGTAAGGATGGCTACACCTTC.